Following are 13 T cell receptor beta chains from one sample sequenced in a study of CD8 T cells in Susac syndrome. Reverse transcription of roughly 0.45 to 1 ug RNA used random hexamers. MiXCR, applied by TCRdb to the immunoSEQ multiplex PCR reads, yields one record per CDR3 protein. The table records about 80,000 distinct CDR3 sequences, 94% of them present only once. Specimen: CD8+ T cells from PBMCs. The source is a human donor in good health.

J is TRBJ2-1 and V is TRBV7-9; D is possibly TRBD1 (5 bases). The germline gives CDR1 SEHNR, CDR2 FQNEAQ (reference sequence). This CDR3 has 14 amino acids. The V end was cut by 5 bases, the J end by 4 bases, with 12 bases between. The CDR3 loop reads CASSQTDGYNEQFF. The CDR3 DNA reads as TGTGCCAGCAGCCAGACAGACGGATACAATGAGCAGTTCTTC.

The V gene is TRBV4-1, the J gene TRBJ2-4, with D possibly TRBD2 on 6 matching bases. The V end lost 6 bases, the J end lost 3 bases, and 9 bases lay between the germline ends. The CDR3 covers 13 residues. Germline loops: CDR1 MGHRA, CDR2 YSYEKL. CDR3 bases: TGCGCCAGCAGTTCGGGACTCAAAAACATTCAGTACTTC. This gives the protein CASSSGLKNIQYF.

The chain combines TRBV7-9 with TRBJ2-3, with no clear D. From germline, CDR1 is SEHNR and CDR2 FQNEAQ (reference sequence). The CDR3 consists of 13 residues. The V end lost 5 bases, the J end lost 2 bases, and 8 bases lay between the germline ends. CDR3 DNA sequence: TGTGCCAGCAGCAGGCCCTTCACAGATACGCAGTATTTT. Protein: CASSRPFTDTQYF.

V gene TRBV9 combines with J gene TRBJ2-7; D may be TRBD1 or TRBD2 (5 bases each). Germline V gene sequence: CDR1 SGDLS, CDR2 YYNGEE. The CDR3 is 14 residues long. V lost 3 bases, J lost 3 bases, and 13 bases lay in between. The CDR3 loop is CASSGFRDGYEQYF. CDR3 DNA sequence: TGTGCCAGCAGCGGCTTCCGGGACGGCTACGAGCAGTACTTC.

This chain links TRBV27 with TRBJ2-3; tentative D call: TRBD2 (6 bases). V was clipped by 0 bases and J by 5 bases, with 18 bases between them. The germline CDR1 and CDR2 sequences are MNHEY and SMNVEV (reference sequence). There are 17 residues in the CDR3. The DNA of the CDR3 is TGTGCCAGCAGTTTATCGGAAATTTACCGGGAGCTAGATACGCAGTATTTT. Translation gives CASSLSEIYRELDTQYF.

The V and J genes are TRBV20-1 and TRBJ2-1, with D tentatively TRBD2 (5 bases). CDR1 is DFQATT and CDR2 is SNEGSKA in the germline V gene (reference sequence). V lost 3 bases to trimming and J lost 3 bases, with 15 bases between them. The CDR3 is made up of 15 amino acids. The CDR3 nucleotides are TGCAGTGCTAGGATCTTGGCGGGCCTCTACAATGAGCAGTTCTTC. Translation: CSARILAGLYNEQFF.

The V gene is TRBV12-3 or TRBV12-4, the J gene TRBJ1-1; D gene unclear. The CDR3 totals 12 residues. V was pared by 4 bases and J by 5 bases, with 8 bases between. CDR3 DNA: TGTGCCAGCAGTTCTTTTGGGACTGAAGCTTTCTTT. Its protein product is CASSSFGTEAFF.

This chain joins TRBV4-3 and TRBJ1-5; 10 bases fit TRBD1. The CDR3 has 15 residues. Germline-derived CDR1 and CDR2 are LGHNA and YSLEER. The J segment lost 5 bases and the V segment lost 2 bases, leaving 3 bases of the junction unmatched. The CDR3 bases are TGCGCCAGCAGCCAAACCGGGACAGGGGATCAGCCCCAGCATTTT. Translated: CASSQTGTGDQPQHF.

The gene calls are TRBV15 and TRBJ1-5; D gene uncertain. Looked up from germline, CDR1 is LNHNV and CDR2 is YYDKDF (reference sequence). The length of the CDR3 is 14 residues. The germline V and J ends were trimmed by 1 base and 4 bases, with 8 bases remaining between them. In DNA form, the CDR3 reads TGTGCCACCAGCAGAGTGGGCCTAAATCAGCCCCAGCATTTT. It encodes CATSRVGLNQPQHF.

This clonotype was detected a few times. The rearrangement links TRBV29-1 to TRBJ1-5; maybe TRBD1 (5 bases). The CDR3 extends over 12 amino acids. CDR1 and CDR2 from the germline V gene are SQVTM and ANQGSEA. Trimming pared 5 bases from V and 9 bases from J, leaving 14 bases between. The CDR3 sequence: CSVSGGRGPQHF. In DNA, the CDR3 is TGCAGCGTTTCCGGGGGACGGGGGCCCCAGCATTTT.

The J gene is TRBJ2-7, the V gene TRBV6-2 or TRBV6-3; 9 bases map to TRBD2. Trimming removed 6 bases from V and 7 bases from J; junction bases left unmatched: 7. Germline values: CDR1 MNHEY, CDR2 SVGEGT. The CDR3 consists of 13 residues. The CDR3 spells CASSLAGAREQYV. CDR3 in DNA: TGTGCCAGCAGCTTAGCGGGAGCGAGGGAGCAGTACGTC.

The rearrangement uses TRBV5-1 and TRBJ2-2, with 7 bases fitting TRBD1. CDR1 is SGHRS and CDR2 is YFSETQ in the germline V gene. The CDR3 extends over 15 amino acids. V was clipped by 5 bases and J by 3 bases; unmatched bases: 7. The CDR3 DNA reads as TGCGCCAGCAGAGACCGGGACAGATACACCGGGGAGCTGTTTTTT. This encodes CASRDRDRYTGELFF.

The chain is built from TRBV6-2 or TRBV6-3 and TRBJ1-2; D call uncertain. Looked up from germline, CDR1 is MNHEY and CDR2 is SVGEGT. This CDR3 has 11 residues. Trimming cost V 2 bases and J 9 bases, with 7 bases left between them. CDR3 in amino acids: CASSYPERYTF. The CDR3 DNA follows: TGTGCCAGCAGTTACCCGGAGCGCTACACCTTC.